This T cell receptor beta chain came from a study of response to subunit inactivated influenza vaccine. In its sample, this clonotype was seen many times. TCRdb reprocessed the RT-PCR reads with MiXCR, giving one entry per CDR3 protein. The sample includes about 500,000 distinct CDR3 sequences, about 15% of them seen just once. Germline lookup yields CDR1 SQVTM and CDR2 ANQGSEA. V trimming: 7 bases; J trimming: 4 bases; junction bases outside the gene matches: 5. This CDR3 spans 13 amino acids. The TCR was taken from a man aged 50-75 years who received an inactivated influenza vaccine. The J gene is TRBJ2-3, the V gene TRBV29-1, with 10 bases lining up with TRBD1. This specimen was CD4+ T cells sorted from PBMCs, taken roughly 24 months after vaccination. In DNA form, the CDR3 reads TGCAGCGCTGGGACAGGGGTTGCAGATACGCAGTATTTT. It translates to CSAGTGVADTQYF.